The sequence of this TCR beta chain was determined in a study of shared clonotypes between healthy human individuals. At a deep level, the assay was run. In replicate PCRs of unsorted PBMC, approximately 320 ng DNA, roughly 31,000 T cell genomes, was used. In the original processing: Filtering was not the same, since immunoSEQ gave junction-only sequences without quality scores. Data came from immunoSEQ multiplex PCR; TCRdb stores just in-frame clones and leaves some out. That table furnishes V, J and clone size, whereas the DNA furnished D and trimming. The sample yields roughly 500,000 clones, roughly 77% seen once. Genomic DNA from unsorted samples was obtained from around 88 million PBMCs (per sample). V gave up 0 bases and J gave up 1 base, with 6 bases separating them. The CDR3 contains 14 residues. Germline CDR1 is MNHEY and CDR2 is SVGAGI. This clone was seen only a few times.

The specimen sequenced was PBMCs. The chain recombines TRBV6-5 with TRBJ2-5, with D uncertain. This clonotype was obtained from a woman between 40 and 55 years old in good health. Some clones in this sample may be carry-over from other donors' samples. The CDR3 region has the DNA TGTGCCAGCAGTTACTCATGGGGCCAAGAGACCCAGTACTTC. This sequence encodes CASSYSWGQETQYF.